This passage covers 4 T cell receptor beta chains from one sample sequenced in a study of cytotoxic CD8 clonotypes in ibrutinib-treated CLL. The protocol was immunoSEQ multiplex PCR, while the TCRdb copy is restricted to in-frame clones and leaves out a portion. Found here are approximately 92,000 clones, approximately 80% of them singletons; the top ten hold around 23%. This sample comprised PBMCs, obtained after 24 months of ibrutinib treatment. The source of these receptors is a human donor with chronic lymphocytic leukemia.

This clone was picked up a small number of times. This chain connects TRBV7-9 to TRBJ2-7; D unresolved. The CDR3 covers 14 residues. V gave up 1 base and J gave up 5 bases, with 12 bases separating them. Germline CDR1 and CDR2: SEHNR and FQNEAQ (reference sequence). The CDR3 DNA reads TGTGCCAGCAGCTTAGGAGAGGCCTTCAACGAGCAGTACTTC. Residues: CASSLGEAFNEQYF.

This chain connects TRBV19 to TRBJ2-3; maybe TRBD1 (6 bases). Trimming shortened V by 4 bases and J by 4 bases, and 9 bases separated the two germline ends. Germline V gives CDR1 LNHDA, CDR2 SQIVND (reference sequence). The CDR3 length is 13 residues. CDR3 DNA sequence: TGTGCCAGTAGTAGGGGGCGGCCAGATACGCAGTATTTT. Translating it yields CASSRGRPDTQYF. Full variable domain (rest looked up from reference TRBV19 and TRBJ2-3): DGGITQSPKYLFRKEGQNVTLSCEQNLNHDAMYWYRQDPGQGLRLIYYSQIVNDFQKGDIAEGYSVSREKKESFPLTVTSAQKNPTAFYLCASSRGRPDTQYFGPGTRLTVL.

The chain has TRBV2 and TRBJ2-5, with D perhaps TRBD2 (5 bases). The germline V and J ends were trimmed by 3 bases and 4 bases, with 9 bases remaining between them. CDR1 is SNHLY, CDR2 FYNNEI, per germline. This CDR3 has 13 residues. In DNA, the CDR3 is TGTGCCAGCAGTGAGTCTAGCATAGAGACCCAGTACTTC. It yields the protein CASSESSIETQYF.

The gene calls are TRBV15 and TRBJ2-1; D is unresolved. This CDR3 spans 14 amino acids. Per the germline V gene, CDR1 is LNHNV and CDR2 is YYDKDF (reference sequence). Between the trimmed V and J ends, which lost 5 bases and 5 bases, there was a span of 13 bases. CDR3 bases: TGTGCCACCAGCTTCCCAGTGGGGAACAATGAGCAGTTCTTC. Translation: CATSFPVGNNEQFF.